This T cell receptor beta chain was identified in a study of prognosis after radiotherapy for stage I lung cancer. Across the study: Among the non-small cell lung cancer patients, all were considered medically inoperable. Radiotherapy: SBRT, 3 to 5 fractions, biologically effective dose at least 100 Gy. The study's findings and limits: Differing TRBV and TRBJ gene usage was reportedly seen between patients with and without metastases.

Starting from genomic DNA, TCR beta CDR3 was amplified through two-round multiplex PCR. Every TRBV and TRBJ gene had its own specific primer in first-round PCR. TCRdb reprocessed the multiplex PCR reads via MiXCR and lists one record per CDR3 protein. Altogether 14,000 or so distinct CDR3 sequences are present, 31% being singletons, with the ten largest covering around 30%. The germline V gene encodes CDR1 SGHNT and CDR2 YENEEA. After removal of 0 bases from V and 1 base from J, the junction contained 6 bases not matched to a gene. The CDR3 is 17 amino acids. This clonotype is termed medium-sized. The antigen is undetermined.

The TCR comes from a donor over 45 with non-small cell lung cancer. The chain joins TRBV11-3 to TRBJ2-1, with 7 bases lining up with TRBD2. The sequencing used PBMCs, collected before or after stereotactic body radiation therapy (not recorded which). CDR3 sequence reads: CASSLDYGLGSYNEQFF. The CDR3 nucleotides read TGTGCCAGCAGCTTAGATTATGGACTAGGGTCCTACAATGAGCAGTTCTTC.